What follows are 15 T cell receptor beta chains derived from one specimen sequenced in a study of CD8 T cells in Susac syndrome (dated by TCRdb to about 2019). Libraries were made using the immunoSEQ multiplex PCR assay. RNA was extracted with the RNeasy kit and roughly 0.45 to 1 ug was reverse transcribed using random hexamers. Clones were called with MiXCR by TCRdb after fastp trimmed the public reads at Q25, and only in-frame beta chains were retained. Every CDR3 protein is listed once, alongside the most common genes and DNA of its rows. For this sample there are roughly 150,000 distinct CDR3 sequences; around 95% appear just once. The ten largest make up 0.15% to 0.2% of the sample. Sequencing used CD4+ T cells from PBMCs. These receptors all stem from a human donor with Susac syndrome.

The J gene is TRBJ2-3, the V gene TRBV5-4; 10 bases fit TRBD1. Germline loops: CDR1 SGHNT, CDR2 YYREEE (reference sequence). The CDR3 spans 18 residues. The trim removed 3 bases at V and 0 bases at J, leaving 10 bases unmatched. The CDR3 DNA is TGTGCCAGCAGCTCGCGGGACAGGGGAGGCCTGAGCACAGATACGCAGTATTTT. It translates to CASSSRDRGGLSTDTQYF.

CDR3 nucleotide sequence: TGCGCCAGCAGCTTTCCGAGCGATAACTATGGCTACACCTTC. Translated, it gives CASSFPSDNYGYTF. The chain uses TRBV5-1 and TRBJ1-2; D not resolved. Trimming removed 2 bases at V and 1 base at J, with 9 bases between. Germline lookup yields CDR1 SGHRS and CDR2 YFSETQ. This CDR3 region has 14 residues.

The gene calls are TRBV14 and TRBJ2-1; 7 bases fit TRBD1. Trimming at V came to 7 bases and at J to 9 bases, leaving 12 bases not matched to a gene. The CDR3 consists of 14 residues. Per germline, CDR1 SGHDN and CDR2 FVKESK. The DNA of the CDR3 is TGTGCCAGCATCGCAAGGGGGCTCCGAAGTGAGCAGTTCTTC. The encoded protein is CASIARGLRSEQFF.

The chain combines TRBV7-9 with TRBJ1-1; the D is unclear. The CDR3 spans 12 residues. Between the trimmed V and J ends, which lost 5 bases and 3 bases, there was a span of 7 bases. Germline CDR1 and CDR2: SEHNR and FQNEAQ (reference sequence). The CDR3 coding sequence is TGTGCCAGCAGCATTTCAGACACTGAAGCTTTCTTT. This codes for CASSISDTEAFF.

The chain couples TRBV29-1 to TRBJ2-2; no clear D gene. V lost 1 base to trimming and J lost 4 bases, with 10 bases between them. Germline CDR1 reads SQVTM; CDR2 reads ANQGSEA. The CDR3 runs to 14 residues. CDR3 in amino acids: CSVEGSIGTGELFF. The CDR3 DNA is TGCAGCGTTGAAGGGTCCATTGGCACCGGGGAGCTGTTTTTT.

The chain has TRBV11-2 and TRBJ1-5, with D uncertain. Germline CDR1 SGHAT, CDR2 FQNNGV. Deletions cut 2 bases from V and 3 bases from J, with 8 bases between. This CDR3 comprises 14 residues. This CDR3 is CASSLNALNQPQHF. DNA for the CDR3: TGTGCCAGCAGCTTAAACGCACTCAATCAGCCCCAGCATTTT.

The rearrangement uses TRBV4-1 and TRBJ1-2; a possible D gene is TRBD1 (6 bases). V lost 1 base, J lost 6 bases, and 12 bases lay in between. Germline V gives CDR1 MGHRA, CDR2 YSYEKL. The CDR3 extends over 14 amino acids. CDR3 amino acids: CASSQAGAGDGYTF. CDR3 coding DNA: TGCGCCAGCAGCCAAGCGGGGGCTGGGGATGGCTACACCTTC.

This sequence joins TRBV29-1 and TRBJ2-5; TRBD2 agrees at 7 bases. Trimming cost V 6 bases and J 6 bases; bases outside gene matches: 10. The CDR3 is 13 amino acids. From germline, CDR1 is SQVTM and CDR2 ANQGSEA. The CDR3 protein is CSVNQGGPQTQYF. The CDR3 DNA sequence: TGCAGCGTAAACCAGGGAGGGCCGCAGACCCAGTACTTC.

V is TRBV29-1 and J is TRBJ2-3; the match to TRBD1 covers 10 bases. CDR1 and CDR2 from the germline V gene are SQVTM and ANQGSEA. V lost 4 bases, J lost 5 bases, and 6 bases stayed unmatched. The CDR3 loop spans 14 amino acids. CDR3 loop: CSVGPGQGQDTQYF. CDR3 bases: TGCAGCGTTGGACCGGGACAGGGGCAAGATACGCAGTATTTT.

The chain couples TRBV6-4 to TRBJ2-4; unclear D gene. V was cut by 3 bases and J by 0 bases, with 3 bases left in between. CDR1 is MRHNA and CDR2 is SNTAGT in the germline V gene. The CDR3 spans 13 residues. CDR3 sequence (DNA): TGTGCCAGCAGTGAGGGAGCCAAAAACATTCAGTACTTC. Amino acids: CASSEGAKNIQYF.

This CDR3 is CASRTLATNTDTQYF. CDR3 DNA sequence: TGTGCCAGCAGGACACTAGCTACCAACACAGATACGCAGTATTTT. The genes are TRBV6-5 and TRBJ2-3; maybe TRBD2 (6 bases). V was trimmed by 6 bases and J by 2 bases, leaving 15 bases between them. The CDR3 sequence is 15 residues long. The germline CDR1 and CDR2 sequences are MNHEY and SVGAGI.

The chain has TRBV4-1 and TRBJ2-3; D is possibly TRBD1 or TRBD2 (6 bases each). The CDR3 extends over 16 amino acids. V was pared by 4 bases and J by 1 base, with 15 bases between. Germline-derived CDR1 and CDR2 are MGHRA and YSYEKL. CDR3 residues: CASSLLGGQGTDTQYF. The CDR3, as DNA: TGCGCCAGCAGCCTTCTAGGGGGGCAGGGCACAGATACGCAGTATTTT.

The V gene is TRBV6-6, the J gene TRBJ1-3; no reliable D call. Germline loops: CDR1 MNHNY, CDR2 SVGAGI (reference sequence). V was pared by 6 bases and J by 2 bases, with 11 bases between. CDR3 size: 14 residues. The CDR3 is CASSQTPTGNTIYF. As DNA, the CDR3 is TGTGCCAGCAGCCAGACACCTACTGGAAACACCATATATTTT.

Only one count was recorded for this clonotype. The chain is built from TRBV9 and TRBJ1-1, with D uncertain. The V gene lost 0 bases and the J gene lost 1 base, with 4 bases spanning the gap. Per the germline V gene, CDR1 is SGDLS and CDR2 is YYNGEE. This CDR3 is built from 13 residues. The CDR3 region is CASSVGWNTEAFF. CDR3 DNA: TGTGCCAGCAGCGTAGGGTGGAACACTGAAGCTTTCTTT.

V usage is TRBV12-3 or TRBV12-4 and J usage is TRBJ2-7; D tentatively reads TRBD1 or TRBD2 (5 bases each). CDR3 length: 11 residues. Trimming took off 3 bases at V and 6 bases at J, with 6 bases between the two ends. CDR3 in amino acids: CASSLGTEQYF. DNA for the CDR3: TGTGCCAGCAGTTTGGGGACCGAGCAGTACTTC.